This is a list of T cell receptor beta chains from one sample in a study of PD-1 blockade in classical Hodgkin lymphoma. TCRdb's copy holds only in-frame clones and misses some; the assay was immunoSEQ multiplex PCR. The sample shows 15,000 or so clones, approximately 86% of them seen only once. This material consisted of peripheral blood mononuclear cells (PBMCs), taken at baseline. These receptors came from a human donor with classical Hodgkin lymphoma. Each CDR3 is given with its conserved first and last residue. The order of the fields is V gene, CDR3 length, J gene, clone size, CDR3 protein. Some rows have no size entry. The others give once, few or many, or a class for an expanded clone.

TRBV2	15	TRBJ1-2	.	CASSSGTGGSYGYTF
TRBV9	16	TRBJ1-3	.	CASSVPRTGAENTIYF
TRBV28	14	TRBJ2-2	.	CASSFDGNTGELFF
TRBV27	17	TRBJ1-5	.	CASSLSSVKGGNQPQHF
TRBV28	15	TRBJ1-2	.	CASSHPEVGNYGYTF
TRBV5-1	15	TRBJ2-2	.	CASSSLTGDTGELFF
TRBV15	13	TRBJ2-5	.	CATSRGFQETQYF
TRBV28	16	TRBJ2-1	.	CASSLSATVYYNEQFF
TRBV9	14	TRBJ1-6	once	CANSVEGTPHPLHF
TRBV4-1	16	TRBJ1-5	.	CASSQETRLWNQPQHF
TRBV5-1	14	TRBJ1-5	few	CASRLDGPNQPQHF
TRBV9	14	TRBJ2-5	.	CASSVTGGQETQYF
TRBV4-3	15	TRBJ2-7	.	CASSQGSGPLYEQYF
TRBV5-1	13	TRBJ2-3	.	CASSYYRADTQYF
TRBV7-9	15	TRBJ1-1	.	CASSLGDGRLVGAFF
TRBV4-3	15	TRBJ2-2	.	CASSQETGGPGELFF
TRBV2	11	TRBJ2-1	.	CASSSYNEQFF
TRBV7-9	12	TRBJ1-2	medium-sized	CASSGLVYGYTF
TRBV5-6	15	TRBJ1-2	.	CASSLDGFPDYGYTF
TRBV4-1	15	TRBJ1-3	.	CASSRTGTAQNTIYF
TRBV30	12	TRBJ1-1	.	CAWSEGNTEAFF
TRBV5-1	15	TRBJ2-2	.	CASSLVLQGTGELFF
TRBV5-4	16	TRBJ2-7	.	CASSFGQGASIYEQYF
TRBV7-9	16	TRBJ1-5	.	CASSFSGGGSNQPQHF
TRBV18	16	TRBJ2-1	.	CASSPAGLAGGNEQFF
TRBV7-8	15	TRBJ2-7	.	CASSFRRPSSYEQYF
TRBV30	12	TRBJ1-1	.	CAWSLQSTEAFF
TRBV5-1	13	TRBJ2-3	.	CASSPGPSDTQYF
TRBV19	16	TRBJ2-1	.	CASSISGSGSYNEQFF
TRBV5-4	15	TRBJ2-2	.	CASSPGGSNTGELFF
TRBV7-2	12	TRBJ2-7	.	CASSPPGREQYF
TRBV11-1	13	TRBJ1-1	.	CATEGRQGSKAFF
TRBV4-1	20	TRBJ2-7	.	CASSQDRLAGGHNSLYEQYF
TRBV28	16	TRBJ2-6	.	CASSPGWISGANVLTF
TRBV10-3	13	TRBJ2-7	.	CAIRRDRVYEQYF
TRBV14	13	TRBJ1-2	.	CASSLGTAYGYTF
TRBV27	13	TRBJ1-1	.	CASSPRQDTEAFF
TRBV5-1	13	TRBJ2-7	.	CASSRGTGDEQYF
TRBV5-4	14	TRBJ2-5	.	CASSPGGSEETQYF
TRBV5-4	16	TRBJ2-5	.	CASSLWQAGGKETQYF
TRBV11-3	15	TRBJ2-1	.	CASSPRGGGYNEQFF
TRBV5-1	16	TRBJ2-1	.	CASSLGGRPGVNEQFF
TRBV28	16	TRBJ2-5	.	CASSLGSSAGPETQYF
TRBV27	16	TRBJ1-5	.	CASSLKFVLGNQPQHF
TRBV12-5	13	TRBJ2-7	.	CASGLESYYEQYF
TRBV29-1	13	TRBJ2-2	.	CSVERANTGELFF
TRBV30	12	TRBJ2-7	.	CAWSETGYEQYF
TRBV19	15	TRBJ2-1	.	CASSIVGVVGNEQFF
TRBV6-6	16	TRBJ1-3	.	CASSPHRGQAGNTIYF
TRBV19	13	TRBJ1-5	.	CASNDRSNQPQHF
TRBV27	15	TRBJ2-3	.	CASSTFDRVTDTQYF
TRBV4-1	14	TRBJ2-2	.	CASSPGTNTGELFF
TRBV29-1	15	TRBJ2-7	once	CSFLGEGRGSYEQYF
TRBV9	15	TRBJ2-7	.	CASSVAGLAGYEQYF
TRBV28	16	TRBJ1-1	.	CASSLQQGFMNTEAFF
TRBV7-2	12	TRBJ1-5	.	CASSLDPGPQHF
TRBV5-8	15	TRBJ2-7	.	CASSRNKDFGRQQYF
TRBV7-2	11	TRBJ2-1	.	CASSSPFEQFF
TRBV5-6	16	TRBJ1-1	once	CASDPGQGRVNTEAFF